This T cell receptor (beta chain) was obtained from a study of cytomegalovirus exposure and HLA in healthy donors. Looking at the study overall: Genotyping showed about 80% of 300 to 450 donors falling in the Caucasian-associated ancestry cluster.

CDR3 length: 12 amino acids. Trimming removed 5 bases from V and 5 bases from J; junction bases left unmatched: 4. Germline assignment: CDR1 SQVTM and CDR2 ANQGSEA. PCR employed 60 Vbeta and 13 Jbeta primers. Profiling relied on immunoSEQ multiplex PCR, and the TCRdb table lists in-frame clones only, not all of them. This sample yields 150,000 or so clones, of which 75% to 80% are seen a single time; over 0.95% belongs to the top ten. The source is a woman between 45 and 60 years old in good health and CMV-seropositive. Material for sequencing was PBMCs. V usage is TRBV29-1 and J usage is TRBJ2-5; TRBD2 aligns across 8 bases. The DNA for the CDR3 is TGCAGCGTTCAGCGGGGGACGGAGACCCAGTACTTC. Its translation is CSVQRGTETQYF. Complete variable domain (other parts from reference TRBV29-1 and TRBJ2-5): SAVISQKPSRDICQRGTSLTIQCQVDSQVTMMFWYRQQPGQSLTLIATANQGSEATYESGFVIDKFPISRPNLTFSTLTVSNMSPEDSSIYLCSVQRGTETQYFGPGTRLLVL.